What follows describes a single T cell receptor (beta chain). Its antigen remains unidentified. The input lacks base qualities; no much larger clone sits a single base away. This sample is drawn from a study of blood T cell repertoires in COVID-19 (dated by TCRdb to the early 2020s). A note on the overall study: The collaborator samples originated in the United States, Italy and Spain and spanned the acute and convalescent phases of COVID-19. The material from the prospective study consisted of cDNA or gDNA derived from T cells, B-cell-depleted T cells, or PBMCs. Deeply sampled blood TCRbeta repertoires from subjects exposed to, actively infected with, or recovered from COVID-19 were included in the dataset. A freely available public database, intended as a resource for researchers studying the immune response to SARS-CoV-2, is where the repertoires were released. The samples were drawn from the first 160 participants of the ongoing ImmuneRACE study and from some 1,300 subjects provided by 6 global collaborators. The sample metadata nearly always contained a de-identified subject ID, COVID-19 status, age in years and sex. HLA class I and class II types, where available, came from metadata supplied by the sample provider rather than from assay-based typing. What the work shows at the level of the full study, not this receptor alone: The quantity of clinical and demographic metadata differed by source and by participant and was supplied without curation.

TCRbeta CDR3 regions were amplified from genomic DNA by means of the immunoSEQ Assay, a bias-controlled multiplex PCR. Processing in the source paper ran as follows. The number of nucleated cells in each sample was estimated by amplification of reference gene primers within the assay. To quantify the absolute abundance of each unique TCRbeta CDR3 rearrangement, sequence reads were collapsed and filtered. For each sample, productive Simpson clonality was calculated by taking the square root of Simpson's diversity index across productive rearrangements. TCRdb limited this immuneACCESS table to in-frame rearrangements with V and J called. A share of clones is missing; checked studies link under half to unresolved V genes, and the rest is unexplained. Clone size and the V and J calls come from that table; the DNA yielded D and trimming. The sample profile shows more than 300,000 clones; 70% to 90% of them were found once. 8% to 13% of the sample comes from the top ten.

The trim is 4 bases for V and 6 bases for J, with a gap of 17 bases between the germline ends. As encoded in the germline V gene, CDR1 is SGHDT while CDR2 is YYEEEE. There are 14 amino acids in the CDR3, from cysteine to phenylalanine inclusive. Solely the CDR3 DNA is kept, with 42 bases framed from the first base. At one collaborating source in Seattle, patients were enrolled during active infection and were followed longitudinally through the course of disease. Each collaborating institution followed its own protocols to collect whole blood in K2EDTA tubes. For TCRbeta analysis, collaborators shipped samples as frozen whole blood, isolated PBMCs, or DNA extracted from either of those sample types.

The V gene is TRBV5-6 and the J gene is TRBJ2-7; perhaps TRBD1 is the D gene, with 6 bases matching. This clonotype was sampled from a woman aged 30 to 39 with COVID-19, enrolled during active disease. Specimen: peripheral blood. The CDR3 protein sequence reads: CASSLRPRGIEQYF. The nucleotides read TGTGCCAGCAGCCTTCGGCCGAGGGGGATCGAGCAGTACTTC.